A single sample is the source of the 32 T cell receptor beta chains below, sequenced in a study of T cell responses to AZD1222 COVID-19 vaccine. TCRdb keeps only in-frame clones here, not all; method: immunoSEQ multiplex PCR. The profile shows some 150,000 clones, approximately 83% of them singletons. The sequenced sample was peripheral blood, obtained on day 0 of AZD1222 vaccination. These receptors were taken from an adult in good health.

This clone was seen a handful of times. The DNA of the CDR3 is TGTGCCAGCAGTTTCCGGGGATATGAAGCTTTCTTT. Translating gives CASSFRGYEAFF. The chain has TRBV6-6 and TRBJ1-1; the D is unclear. Germline V CDR1 and CDR2: MNHNY, SVGAGI (reference sequence). V shed 4 bases and J shed 7 bases, with 10 bases lying between them. The CDR3 is 12 residues long.

The rearrangement joins TRBV29-1 to TRBJ1-3; no firm D call. Trimming stripped 4 bases from V and 2 bases from J, with 6 bases between. The CDR3 spans 12 residues. Per germline, CDR1 SQVTM and CDR2 ANQGSEA. Written as DNA, the CDR3 is TGCAGCGTTGGAGGGACTGGAAACACCATATATTTT. Translation: CSVGGTGNTIYF.

This chain links TRBV10-3 with TRBJ2-2; 7 nucleotides match TRBD2. The CDR3 length is 12 residues. With V trimmed by 11 bases and J by 6 bases, 6 bases remained unmatched. The germline V gene has CDR1 ENHRY and CDR2 SYGVKD. The CDR3 reads CASRLAPGELFF. The CDR3 bases are TGTGCCTCGAGACTAGCCCCCGGGGAGCTGTTTTTT.

The chain links TRBV5-1 to TRBJ2-5; 14 nucleotides align to TRBD2. This CDR3 is 16 amino acids long. Germline-derived CDR1 and CDR2 are SGHRS and YFSETQ. V trimming: 4 bases; J trimming: 2 bases; junction bases outside the gene matches: 4. The CDR3 is CASSGTSGGGQETQYF. The CDR3 coding sequence is TGCGCCAGCAGCGGGACTAGCGGGGGAGGACAAGAGACCCAGTACTTC.

The chain joins TRBV7-9 to TRBJ1-1, with a possible D match to TRBD1 (5 bases). V was cut by 1 base and J by 4 bases, with 16 bases left in between. Germline values: CDR1 SEHNR, CDR2 FQNEAQ (reference sequence). The CDR3 consists of 16 residues. Written as DNA, the CDR3 is TGTGCCAGCAGCTTAGGAAACGGCAGGGAGGTCACTGAAGCTTTCTTT. This codes for CASSLGNGREVTEAFF. Full variable domain (outside the CDR3, taken from reference TRBV7-9 and TRBJ1-1): DTGVSQNPRHKITKRGQNVTFRCDPISEHNRLYWYRQTLGQGPEFLTYFQNEAQLEKSRLLSDRFSAERPKGSFSTLEIQRTEQGDSAMYLCASSLGNGREVTEAFFGQGTRLTVV.

This clone was detected only once. This chain links TRBV12-3 or TRBV12-4 with TRBJ1-4; a weak D match, TRBD1 (6 bases). Trimming stripped 6 bases from V and 4 bases from J, with 9 bases between. CDR3 length: 13 residues. CDR3 nucleotide sequence: TGTGCCAGCAGCAGGACAGATAATGAAAAACTGTTTTTT. Encoded protein: CASSRTDNEKLFF.

The chain couples TRBV27 to TRBJ1-6; TRBD1 matches at 8 bases. Germline V lookup: CDR1 MNHEY, CDR2 SMNVEV (reference sequence). The V and J ends lost 4 bases and 0 bases, in that order; junction bases with no gene match: 5. There are 17 residues in the CDR3. CDR3: CASSWTGTFSYNSPLHF. The CDR3, as DNA: TGTGCCAGCAGTTGGACAGGGACCTTCTCCTATAATTCACCCCTCCACTTT.

The rearrangement joins TRBV5-4 to TRBJ2-7; D is ambiguous. V lost 4 bases and J 2 bases, leaving 16 bases between the germline ends. Germline loops: CDR1 SGHNT, CDR2 YYREEE (reference sequence). The CDR3 consists of 15 residues. The CDR3 bases are TGTGCCAGCAGCCCCTACGGCACCGTTACCTACGAGCAGTACTTC. It encodes CASSPYGTVTYEQYF.

V and J are TRBV5-4 and TRBJ1-2; D gene uncertain. The CDR3 sequence is 14 residues long. V was cut by 2 bases and J by 7 bases, with 15 bases left in between. From germline, CDR1 is SGHNT and CDR2 YYREEE (reference sequence). The chain's CDR3 is CASSFDNEGSGYTF. Written as DNA, the CDR3 is TGTGCCAGCAGCTTTGACAACGAGGGTAGTGGCTACACCTTC.

Details on this clone: Distinct nucleotide sequences in the sample also encode this CDR3. The rearrangement uses TRBV5-1 and TRBJ2-2; TRBD2 is a possible D gene (7 bases). The ends were cut back, 2 bases at V and 0 bases at J, with 8 bases in the middle. The CDR3 extends over 15 amino acids. From germline, CDR1 is SGHRS and CDR2 YFSETQ. This chain's CDR3 is CASSLGGANTGELFF. CDR3 nucleotide sequence: TGCGCCAGCAGCTTAGGGGGGGCGAACACCGGGGAGCTGTTTTTT.

The rearrangement uses TRBV29-1 and TRBJ2-1; TRBD2 agrees at 12 bases. The CDR3 length is 14 residues. Germline-derived CDR1 and CDR2 are SQVTM and ANQGSEA. Trimming cost V 8 bases and J 4 bases; bases outside gene matches: 6. In nucleotides, the CDR3 is TGCAGCTTAAGACTAGCGGGAGCATACAATGAGCAGTTCTTC. Translation: CSLRLAGAYNEQFF.

The chain uses TRBV19 and TRBJ1-1, with D hard to call. Trimming took 3 bases from V and 6 from J, leaving 5 bases between them. This CDR3 region has 11 residues. CDR1 is LNHDA and CDR2 is SQIVND in the germline V gene (reference sequence). CDR3 amino acids: CASSIEAEAFF. Here the CDR3 DNA reads TGTGCCAGTAGTATCGAAGCTGAAGCTTTCTTT.

This clone has only one observation. The CDR3 here is CSAWGGTLPYNEQFF. CDR3 bases: TGCAGCGCTTGGGGGGGGACCCTACCTTACAATGAGCAGTTCTTC. The chain uses TRBV29-1 and TRBJ2-1; TRBD2 agrees at 7 bases. The CDR3 is 15 amino acids. V gave up 7 bases and J gave up 4 bases; unmatched junction bases: 13. Germline CDR1 and CDR2: SQVTM and ANQGSEA.

This rearrangement joins TRBV2 to TRBJ2-7; 7 bases match TRBD1. Trimming took 6 bases from V and 4 from J; bases not matched to a gene: 9. The CDR3 runs 14 residues. Germline V gene data show CDR1 as SNHLY and CDR2 as FYNNEI. The DNA of the CDR3 is TGTGCCAGCAGCGAACAGGGGTCCCTGTACGAGCAGTACTTC. As protein: CASSEQGSLYEQYF.

This clone was seen just once. The chain uses TRBV18 and TRBJ2-2; D is possibly TRBD2 (5 bases). Germline-derived CDR1 and CDR2 are KGHSH and LQKENI. The germline V and J ends were trimmed by 0 bases and 3 bases, with 11 bases remaining between them. The CDR3 covers 16 residues. The CDR3 here is CASSPPGLRDTGELFF. CDR3 in DNA: TGTGCCAGCTCACCACCGGGGTTGAGGGACACCGGGGAGCTGTTTTTT. Together with reference TRBV18 and TRBJ2-2, the CDR3 gives the full variable domain: NAGVMQNPRHLVRRRGQEARLRCSPMKGHSHVYWYRQLPEEGLKFMVYLQKENIIDESGMPKERFSAEFPKEGPSILRIQQVVRGDSAAYFCASSPPGLRDTGELFFGEGSRLTVL.

V usage is TRBV9 and J usage is TRBJ2-1; D is tentatively TRBD1 or TRBD2 (6 bases each). There are 13 residues in the CDR3. The germline CDR1 and CDR2 sequences are SGDLS and YYNGEE. V was cut by 10 bases and J by 7 bases, with 18 bases left in between. The DNA of the CDR3 is TGTGCCGGGAGCCGGGGGCCGAATAATGAGCAGTTCTTC. Translating gives CAGSRGPNNEQFF.

V gene TRBV9 combines with J gene TRBJ2-3, with D possibly matching TRBD1 (7 bases). The V end lost 0 bases, the J end lost 2 bases, and 13 bases lay between the germline ends. The V gene's germline CDR1 is SGDLS and CDR2 YYNGEE. The CDR3 is made up of 16 amino acids. In DNA form, the CDR3 reads TGTGCCAGCAGCGTAGGTGGAGGGGGCACCACAGATACGCAGTATTTT. It is translated as CASSVGGGGTTDTQYF.

The chain employs TRBV15 and TRBJ2-3; TRBD1 matches 9 bases. V dropped 4 bases and J dropped 4; count of bases not matched to a gene: 12. The CDR3 sequence is 17 residues long. Germline CDR1 LNHNV, CDR2 YYDKDF (reference sequence). The chain's CDR3 is CATSMKSGTGFADTQYF. In nucleotides, the CDR3 is TGTGCCACCAGCATGAAGTCCGGGACAGGGTTCGCAGATACGCAGTATTTT. The full variable domain, rest sourced from reference TRBV15 and TRBJ2-3, is DAMVIQNPRYQVTQFGKPVTLSCSQTLNHNVMYWYQQKSSQAPKLLFHYYDKDFNNEADTPDNFQSRRPNTSFCFLDIRSPGLGDTAMYLCATSMKSGTGFADTQYFGPGTRLTVL.

The chain uses TRBV28 and TRBJ2-3, with D tentatively TRBD1 (5 bases). The germline V gene has CDR1 MDHEN and CDR2 SYDVKM. The V gene lost 10 bases and the J gene lost 4 bases, with 24 bases spanning the gap. CDR3 length: 16 residues. The CDR3 sequence: CATAEGAMHPPDTQYF. The CDR3 nucleotides read TGTGCCACAGCAGAAGGGGCGATGCATCCCCCAGATACGCAGTATTTT.

This clone was detected a few times. The CDR3 here is CASSSHSGSRHF. The CDR3 DNA is TGTGCCAGCAGCTCACACTCTGGCAGTAGGCATTTT. This chain joins TRBV12-3 or TRBV12-4 and TRBJ1-5, with no clear D. The CDR3 has 12 amino acids. Trimming took 6 bases from V and 15 from J, leaving 18 bases between them.

V is TRBV14 and J is TRBJ2-1, with 7 positions matching TRBD2. Germline CDR1 SGHDN, CDR2 FVKESK. V was pared by 4 bases and J by 8 bases, with 8 bases of the junction left unmatched. The CDR3 extends over 14 amino acids. The CDR3 DNA reads as TGTGCCAGCAGCCTAGGACTAGTCTCATATGAGCAGTTCTTC. Its protein is CASSLGLVSYEQFF.

This clone is a singleton in its sample. In DNA, the CDR3 is TGCGCCAGCCAAGGTGGGGGGGACGAGCAGTACTTC. It yields the protein CASQGGGDEQYF. The rearrangement links TRBV5-1 to TRBJ2-7, with 7 bases fitting TRBD2. Looked up from germline, CDR1 is SGHRS and CDR2 is YFSETQ. The trim removed 7 bases at V and 5 bases at J, leaving 6 bases unmatched. The CDR3 is 12 amino acids.

The V and J genes are TRBV11-2 and TRBJ2-7; D unclear. CDR3 length: 13 amino acids. Trimming stripped 5 bases from V and 5 bases from J, with 13 bases between. CDR1 is SGHAT and CDR2 is FQNNGV in the germline V gene. The CDR3 region is CASSPSSGHEQYF. The CDR3 bases are TGTGCCAGCAGCCCATCCTCGGGCCACGAGCAGTACTTC.

Only a few counts were recorded for this clone. This rearrangement joins TRBV5-1 to TRBJ2-3; 8 bases fit TRBD2. This CDR3 is built from 16 residues. Germline loops: CDR1 SGHRS, CDR2 YFSETQ. The junction had 8 bases not matched to a gene; V was cut back by 5 bases and J by 0 bases. CDR3 amino acids: CASSLTSASSTDTQYF. The CDR3 coding sequence is TGCGCCAGCAGTCTGACTAGCGCTTCTAGCACAGATACGCAGTATTTT.

This clone was observed once. The chain is built from TRBV5-1 and TRBJ1-1, with D possibly TRBD1 on 6 matching bases. V was cut by 9 bases and J by 1 base, with 13 bases left in between. Germline CDR1 SGHRS, CDR2 YFSETQ. This CDR3 has 13 amino acids. CDR3 region: CATSGAGNTEAFF. The CDR3 bases are TGCGCCACCTCAGGGGCGGGGAACACTGAAGCTTTCTTT.

The V and J genes are TRBV2 and TRBJ1-2; D ambiguous. CDR3 size: 13 residues. Germline V gene lookup returns CDR1 SNHLY and CDR2 FYNNEI. V dropped 3 bases and J dropped 4 bases, with 9 bases sitting between them. CDR3 DNA sequence: TGTGCCAGCAGTGATGGGAGGCTCTATGGCTACACCTTC. Translation: CASSDGRLYGYTF.

The chain couples TRBV4-1 to TRBJ1-6; D remains ambiguous. Deletions cut 1 base from V and 10 bases from J, with 5 bases between. The germline gives CDR1 MGHRA, CDR2 YSYEKL. The CDR3 consists of 12 residues. The CDR3 sequence: CASSQGISPLHF. For the CDR3, the DNA is TGCGCCAGCAGCCAAGGTATATCACCCCTCCACTTT.

The CDR3 region is CASSHGTDTQYF. The CDR3 bases are TGTGCCAGTAGTCACGGAACAGATACGCAGTATTTT. V and J are TRBV19 and TRBJ2-3, with unresolved D. Trimming removed 5 bases from V and 3 bases from J, with 6 bases in between. The length of the CDR3 is 12 residues. Looked up from germline, CDR1 is LNHDA and CDR2 is SQIVND (reference sequence).

The chain employs TRBV3-1 (or the pseudogene TRBV3-2) and TRBJ1-1; D is undetermined. This CDR3 is 13 amino acids long. Germline V lookup: CDR1 LGHDT, CDR2 YNNKEL (reference sequence). Trimming removed 4 bases at V and 1 base at J, with 7 bases between. CDR3 coding DNA: TGTGCCAGCAGCCCACGGGGGAACACTGAAGCTTTCTTT. As protein: CASSPRGNTEAFF.

The V call is TRBV5-1, the J call TRBJ1-1; 9 bases map to TRBD1. The germline V gene encodes CDR1 SGHRS and CDR2 YFSETQ. The CDR3 contains 16 residues. V gave up 2 bases and J gave up 1 base; unmatched junction bases: 6. The CDR3 is CASSLGGTGTNTEAFF. DNA for the CDR3: TGCGCCAGCAGCTTAGGCGGGACAGGGACGAACACTGAAGCTTTCTTT. The full variable domain, completed using reference TRBV5-1 and TRBJ1-1, is KAGVTQTPRYLIKTRGQQVTLSCSPISGHRSVSWYQQTPGQGLQFLFEYFSETQRNKGNFPGRFSGRQFSNSRSEMNVSTLELGDSALYLCASSLGGTGTNTEAFFGQGTRLTVV.

This clone is a singleton in its sample. The chain uses TRBV6-5 and TRBJ1-2; D unclear. This CDR3 comprises 13 residues. Germline CDR1 reads MNHEY; CDR2 reads SVGAGI. Trimming left V 0 bases short and J 5 bases short, with 7 bases between. In DNA form, the CDR3 reads TGTGCCAGCAGTTACTCGAATGGGTATGGCTACACCTTC. It is translated as CASSYSNGYGYTF.

The CDR3: CASTHYDNEQFF. The CDR3 region has the DNA TGTGCCAGCACCCACTACGACAATGAGCAGTTCTTC. The V and J genes are TRBV9 and TRBJ2-1, with D unresolved. This CDR3 spans 12 amino acids. The germline V gene has CDR1 SGDLS and CDR2 YYNGEE. V gave up 6 bases and J gave up 5 bases, with 9 bases separating them.